The rows below give T cell receptor beta chains drawn from one sample of a study of chemoradiotherapy in HPV16-positive cancers. Clones were read by immunoSEQ multiplex PCR, and TCRdb kept only the in-frame ones, dropping some. The table lists some 14,000 clones, roughly 80% of them singletons. Specimen collection occurred from a patient who underwent chemoradiotherapy. These receptors originate from a human donor with HPV-associated anogenital cancer. Each CDR3 is given with its conserved first and last residue. D genes are given only for firm matches. The size entry is marked missing in some rows and otherwise reads once, few, many or a size class.

D gene: .; J gene: TRBJ2-7; clone size: .; CDR3 length: 12; V gene: TRBV10-3; CDR3 protein: CAISEAVYEQYF; CDR3 DNA: TGTGCCATCAGTGAGGCGGTCTACGAGCAGTACTTC
D gene: .; J gene: TRBJ1-6; clone size: .; CDR3 length: 15; V gene: TRBV11-3; CDR3 protein: CASSFAPRDNSPLHF; CDR3 DNA: TGTGCCAGCAGCTTCGCGCCGCGGGATAATTCACCCCTCCACTTT
D gene: .; J gene: TRBJ1-4; clone size: .; CDR3 length: 14; V gene: TRBV19; CDR3 protein: CASSIPGRNEKLFF; CDR3 DNA: TGTGCCAGTAGTATACCGGGAAGAAATGAAAAACTGTTTTTT
D gene: .; J gene: TRBJ2-2; clone size: .; CDR3 length: 17; V gene: TRBV5-1; CDR3 protein: CASSSLTGTLNTGELFF; CDR3 DNA: TGCGCCAGCAGCTCACTTACCGGGACACTAAACACCGGGGAGCTGTTTTTT
D gene: TRBD2; J gene: TRBJ2-7; clone size: few; CDR3 length: 16; V gene: TRBV4-3; CDR3 protein: CASSQGLLAGTYEQYF; CDR3 DNA: TGCGCCAGCAGCCAAGGTTTATTAGCGGGAACCTACGAGCAGTACTTC
D gene: .; J gene: TRBJ1-3; clone size: .; CDR3 length: 13; V gene: TRBV7-2; CDR3 protein: CASSSSAGNTIYF; CDR3 DNA: TGTGCCAGCTCTTCATCGGCTGGAAACACCATATATTTT
D gene: .; J gene: TRBJ1-5; clone size: .; CDR3 length: 14; V gene: TRBV28; CDR3 protein: CASSPARRDQPQHF; CDR3 DNA: TGTGCCAGCAGCCCTGCCCGCCGGGACCAGCCCCAGCATTTT
D gene: .; J gene: TRBJ2-7; clone size: once; CDR3 length: 15; V gene: TRBV9; CDR3 protein: CASSVGAGTPYEQYF; CDR3 DNA: TGTGCCAGCAGCGTAGGGGCGGGGACCCCCTACGAGCAGTACTTC
D gene: .; J gene: TRBJ1-2; clone size: .; CDR3 length: 10; V gene: TRBV6-6; CDR3 protein: CASRGAGYTF; CDR3 DNA: TGTGCCAGCAGAGGGGCGGGCTACACCTTC
D gene: .; J gene: TRBJ2-5; clone size: .; CDR3 length: 15; V gene: TRBV2; CDR3 protein: CASSVSQTYQETQYF; CDR3 DNA: TGTGCCAGCAGTGTCAGTCAGACTTACCAAGAGACCCAGTACTTC
D gene: TRBD1; J gene: TRBJ1-3; clone size: .; CDR3 length: 15; V gene: TRBV19; CDR3 protein: CASRMDRGVQGTIYF; CDR3 DNA: TGTGCCAGTAGAATGGACAGGGGCGTTCAAGGCACCATATATTTT
D gene: .; J gene: TRBJ1-3; clone size: .; CDR3 length: 16; V gene: TRBV6-5; CDR3 protein: CASSSQAALSGNTIYF; CDR3 DNA: TGTGCCAGCAGTTCACAGGCCGCCCTCTCTGGAAACACCATATATTTT
D gene: .; J gene: TRBJ1-1; clone size: few; CDR3 length: 14; V gene: TRBV7-9; CDR3 protein: CASSLVSRNTEAFF; CDR3 DNA: TGTGCCAGCAGCTTGGTGTCGAGGAACACTGAAGCTTTCTTT
D gene: TRBD2; J gene: TRBJ2-3; clone size: .; CDR3 length: 16; V gene: TRBV2; CDR3 protein: CASKTSGGASTDTQYF; CDR3 DNA: TGTGCCAGTAAGACTAGCGGGGGGGCTAGCACAGATACGCAGTATTTT
D gene: .; J gene: TRBJ1-4; clone size: .; CDR3 length: 17; V gene: TRBV5-1; CDR3 protein: CASSPLGTTTTNEKLFF; CDR3 DNA: TGCGCCAGCAGCCCCTTAGGCACGACGACAACTAATGAAAAACTGTTTTTT
D gene: TRBD1; J gene: TRBJ1-1; clone size: .; CDR3 length: 20; V gene: TRBV4-1; CDR3 protein: CASSQESLIRDRGDPTEAFF; CDR3 DNA: TGCGCCAGCAGCCAAGAAAGCCTAATCCGGGACAGGGGCGATCCCACTGAAGCTTTCTTT
D gene: .; J gene: TRBJ1-4; clone size: .; CDR3 length: 12; V gene: TRBV11-2; CDR3 protein: CASGLGDEKLFF; CDR3 DNA: TGTGCCAGCGGGTTAGGCGATGAAAAACTGTTTTTT
D gene: .; J gene: TRBJ2-7; clone size: .; CDR3 length: 13; V gene: TRBV4-1; CDR3 protein: CASSQRDGYEQYF; CDR3 DNA: TGCGCCAGCAGCCAAAGGGACGGCTACGAGCAGTACTTC
D gene: .; J gene: TRBJ2-1; clone size: few; CDR3 length: 17; V gene: TRBV2; CDR3 protein: CASSDLLVLAHPNEQFF; CDR3 DNA: TGTGCCAGCAGCGACCTCCTTGTGTTAGCCCACCCGAATGAGCAGTTCTTC
D gene: TRBD2; J gene: TRBJ2-5; clone size: .; CDR3 length: 14; V gene: TRBV2; CDR3 protein: CASRRWTSEETQYF; CDR3 DNA: TGTGCCAGCAGAAGGTGGACTAGCGAAGAGACCCAGTACTTC
D gene: .; J gene: TRBJ2-2; clone size: .; CDR3 length: 16; V gene: TRBV7-3; CDR3 protein: CASSLNGRTGTGELFF; CDR3 DNA: TGTGCCAGCAGCCTGAACGGACGGACGGGAACCGGGGAGCTGTTTTTT
D gene: TRBD1; J gene: TRBJ1-6; clone size: few; CDR3 length: 13; V gene: TRBV2; CDR3 protein: CASSETQGTPLHF; CDR3 DNA: TGTGCCAGCAGTGAGACACAGGGGACACCCCTCCACTTT
D gene: .; J gene: TRBJ2-3; clone size: .; CDR3 length: 14; V gene: TRBV29-1; CDR3 protein: CSVDSGVSTDTQYF; CDR3 DNA: TGCAGCGTTGATTCTGGGGTGAGCACAGATACGCAGTATTTT
D gene: .; J gene: TRBJ1-1; clone size: .; CDR3 length: 17; V gene: TRBV9; CDR3 protein: CASSVEGREKMNTEAFF; CDR3 DNA: TGTGCCAGCAGCGTAGAAGGTCGGGAGAAGATGAACACTGAAGCTTTCTTT
D gene: .; J gene: TRBJ1-3; clone size: .; CDR3 length: 14; V gene: TRBV19; CDR3 protein: CASSTGSSGNTIYF; CDR3 DNA: TGTGCCAGTAGTACAGGGAGCTCTGGAAACACCATATATTTT
D gene: .; J gene: TRBJ2-1; clone size: .; CDR3 length: 12; V gene: TRBV11-2; CDR3 protein: CASSLDFNEQFF; CDR3 DNA: TGTGCCAGCAGCCTGGACTTCAATGAGCAGTTCTTC
D gene: TRBD1; J gene: TRBJ1-2; clone size: .; CDR3 length: 14; V gene: TRBV2; CDR3 protein: CASSEGTVNYGYTF; CDR3 DNA: TGTGCCAGCAGCGAAGGGACAGTCAACTATGGCTACACCTTC
D gene: .; J gene: TRBJ2-5; clone size: .; CDR3 length: 14; V gene: TRBV7-6; CDR3 protein: CASSLGDGTETQYF; CDR3 DNA: TGTGCCAGCAGCTTAGGAGATGGGACAGAGACCCAGTACTTC
D gene: .; J gene: TRBJ2-2; clone size: .; CDR3 length: 16; V gene: TRBV11-3; CDR3 protein: CASSLAAGINTGELFF; CDR3 DNA: TGTGCCAGCAGCTTAGCGGCAGGGATTAACACCGGGGAGCTGTTTTTT
D gene: .; J gene: TRBJ1-6; clone size: .; CDR3 length: 11; V gene: TRBV20-1; CDR3 protein: CSAPGNSPLHF; CDR3 DNA: TGCAGTGCTCCCGGAAATTCACCCCTCCACTTT